The clone carrying this TCR beta chain was found a few times. Its antigen is not identified. The entry originates in a study of identical twins. Study-level results: Beta out-of-frame sequences showed weaker excess sharing between twins.

V shed 4 bases, J shed 1 base, and the junction held 9 bases outside the gene matches. From germline, CDR1 is ENHRY and CDR2 SYGVKD. The CDR3 is made up of 17 amino acids. TCRdb redid the calling of the 5' RACE reads with MiXCR, one entry per CDR3 protein. The sample holds about 450,000 distinct CDR3 sequences, about 18% seen once. The TCR was taken from a man between 45 and 60 years old in good health. The chain employs TRBV10-3 and TRBJ2-1; 8 nucleotides match TRBD2. Sequencing was performed on naive T cells sorted from blood. CDR3 sequence reads: CAISARSSGSSYNEQFF. The CDR3 DNA is TGTGCCATCAGTGCACGGTCTAGCGGGTCGTCCTACAATGAGCAGTTCTTC.